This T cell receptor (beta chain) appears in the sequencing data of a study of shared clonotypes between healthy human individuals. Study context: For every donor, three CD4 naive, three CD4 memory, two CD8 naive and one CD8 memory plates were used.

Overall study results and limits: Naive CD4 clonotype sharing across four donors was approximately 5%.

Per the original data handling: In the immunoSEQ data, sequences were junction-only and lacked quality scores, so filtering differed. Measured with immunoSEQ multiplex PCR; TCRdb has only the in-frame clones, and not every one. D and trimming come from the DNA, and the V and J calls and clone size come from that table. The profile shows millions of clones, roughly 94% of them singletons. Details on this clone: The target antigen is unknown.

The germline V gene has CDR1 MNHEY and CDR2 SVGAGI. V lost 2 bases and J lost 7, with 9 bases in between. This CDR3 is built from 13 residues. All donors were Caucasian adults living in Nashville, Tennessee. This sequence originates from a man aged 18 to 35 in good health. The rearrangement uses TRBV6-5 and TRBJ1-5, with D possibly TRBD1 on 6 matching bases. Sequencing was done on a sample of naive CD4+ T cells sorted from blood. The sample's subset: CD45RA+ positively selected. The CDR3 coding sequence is TGTGCCAGCAGTTACGACGGACAGCAGCCCCAGCATTTT. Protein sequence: CASSYDGQQPQHF.